This is a list of T cell receptor beta chains from one sample in a study of T cell changes during pregnancy in multiple sclerosis. The protocol was immunoSEQ multiplex PCR, while the TCRdb copy is restricted to in-frame clones and leaves out a portion. The table lists around 30,000 clones, roughly 90% of them singletons, with around a tenth in the top ten. Here the sequenced sample was CD8+ T cells from peripheral blood mononuclear cells, taken in the first trimester of pregnancy. Source of these receptors: a female donor with multiple sclerosis, enrolled in a pregnancy study. The CDR3 runs from the conserved cysteine through the conserved F or W. The order of the fields is V gene, clone size, J gene, D gene, CDR3 DNA, CDR3 protein. The D gene is left open where the match is weak. Rows may omit the clone size; those that give it use once, few, many or a size class.

v_call: TRBV7-9
clone_size: few
j_call: TRBJ1-2
d_call: .
cdr3_nt: TGTGCCAGCAGCTTAGAGCCAGGGGTTAACTATGGCTACACCTTC
cdr3_aa: CASSLEPGVNYGYTF

v_call: TRBV19
clone_size: .
j_call: TRBJ2-2
d_call: .
cdr3_nt: TGTGCCAGCGACTTAGCGAACACCGGGGAGCTGTTTTTT
cdr3_aa: CASDLANTGELFF

v_call: TRBV6-5
clone_size: .
j_call: TRBJ2-7
d_call: .
cdr3_nt: TGTGCCAGCAGTTACTTGGGGGGCTACGAGCAGTACTTC
cdr3_aa: CASSYLGGYEQYF

v_call: TRBV9
clone_size: once
j_call: TRBJ2-2
d_call: TRBD1
cdr3_nt: TGTGCCAGCAGCGACAGCCGGGACAGAGGGGGCACCGGGGAGCTGTTTTTT
cdr3_aa: CASSDSRDRGGTGELFF

v_call: TRBV10-1
clone_size: .
j_call: TRBJ1-1
d_call: .
cdr3_nt: TGCGCCAGCAGAGGACAGAACACTGAAGCTTTCTTT
cdr3_aa: CASRGQNTEAFF

v_call: TRBV7-9
clone_size: .
j_call: TRBJ2-3
d_call: .
cdr3_nt: TGTGCCAGCAGCTCTTTAGCAATTACGCAGTATTTT
cdr3_aa: CASSSLAITQYF

v_call: TRBV7-9
clone_size: .
j_call: TRBJ2-1
d_call: .
cdr3_nt: TGTGCCAGCAGCTTTCCCTGGACAGATGAGCAGTTCTTC
cdr3_aa: CASSFPWTDEQFF

v_call: TRBV7-9
clone_size: few
j_call: TRBJ2-3
d_call: TRBD2
cdr3_nt: TGTGCCAGCAGCTCGACTTCACTAGCGGGGGGCCCGTACACAGATACGCAGTATTTT
cdr3_aa: CASSSTSLAGGPYTDTQYF

v_call: TRBV11-1
clone_size: .
j_call: TRBJ2-5
d_call: TRBD2
cdr3_nt: TGTGCCAGCAGCCTCCCTCTGGGGGGGGAAACCCAAGAGACCCAGTACTTC
cdr3_aa: CASSLPLGGETQETQYF

v_call: TRBV19
clone_size: .
j_call: TRBJ2-7
d_call: TRBD2
cdr3_nt: TGTGCCAGTAGTATTTCGGGTCCTGGGCGGGAGGACTCCTACGAGCAGTACTTC
cdr3_aa: CASSISGPGREDSYEQYF

v_call: TRBV11-2
clone_size: .
j_call: TRBJ1-6
d_call: TRBD1
cdr3_nt: TGTGCCAGCAGCGAGACAGGGGGTAATTCACCCCTCCACTTT
cdr3_aa: CASSETGGNSPLHF

v_call: TRBV19
clone_size: .
j_call: TRBJ2-2
d_call: .
cdr3_nt: TGTGCCAGTAGCCTCCTTACCGGGGAGCTGTTTTTT
cdr3_aa: CASSLLTGELFF

v_call: TRBV11-2
clone_size: .
j_call: TRBJ1-2
d_call: .
cdr3_nt: TGTGCCAGCAGCTTAGAGGCCAGATCTAACTATGGCTACACCTTC
cdr3_aa: CASSLEARSNYGYTF

v_call: TRBV6-6
clone_size: .
j_call: TRBJ1-1
d_call: .
cdr3_nt: TGTGCCAGCACCTTAGCCCGAGGGTATTCGACTGAAGCTTTCTTT
cdr3_aa: CASTLARGYSTEAFF

v_call: TRBV6-5
clone_size: .
j_call: TRBJ1-1
d_call: .
cdr3_nt: TGTGCCACCCGTGGCCGGGCTGAAGCTTTCTTT
cdr3_aa: CATRGRAEAFF

v_call: TRBV4-1
clone_size: .
j_call: TRBJ1-6
d_call: .
cdr3_nt: TGCGCCAGCAGCCAAACAGGGAGCTCCTATAATTCACCCCTCCACTTT
cdr3_aa: CASSQTGSSYNSPLHF

v_call: TRBV5-1
clone_size: .
j_call: TRBJ2-7
d_call: TRBD1
cdr3_nt: TGCGCCAGCAGCTTCGCGGCAGGGGGATACGAGCAGTACTTC
cdr3_aa: CASSFAAGGYEQYF

v_call: TRBV7-9
clone_size: .
j_call: TRBJ1-1
d_call: .
cdr3_nt: TGTGCCAGCAGCTCCCCAGGGACTAACACTGAAGCTTTCTTT
cdr3_aa: CASSSPGTNTEAFF

v_call: TRBV5-4
clone_size: .
j_call: TRBJ1-6
d_call: .
cdr3_nt: TGTGCCAGCAGCTTGGCAATCGGACATGGTGATTCACCCCTCCACTTT
cdr3_aa: CASSLAIGHGDSPLHF

v_call: TRBV5-6
clone_size: .
j_call: TRBJ2-7
d_call: TRBD2
cdr3_nt: TGTGCCAGCAGCTCCCCGATCGCGGGAGGCTACGAGCAGTACTTC
cdr3_aa: CASSSPIAGGYEQYF

v_call: TRBV9
clone_size: .
j_call: TRBJ2-1
d_call: TRBD1
cdr3_nt: TGTGCCAGCAGCGAGGGACAGGGGGGAAGCTCCTACAATGAGCAGTTCTTC
cdr3_aa: CASSEGQGGSSYNEQFF

v_call: TRBV10-3
clone_size: .
j_call: TRBJ2-7
d_call: TRBD2
cdr3_nt: TGTGCCATCAGTGAGTCGACTAGCGGGCTGTGGGAGCAGTACTTC
cdr3_aa: CAISESTSGLWEQYF

v_call: TRBV30
clone_size: .
j_call: TRBJ2-7
d_call: TRBD2
cdr3_nt: TGTGCCTGGATCCCGGGACTAGCGAAGAACGAGCAGTACTTC
cdr3_aa: CAWIPGLAKNEQYF

v_call: TRBV5-1
clone_size: .
j_call: TRBJ2-7
d_call: .
cdr3_nt: TGCGCCAGCAGCCCAACAGAGACCTACGAGCAGTACTTC
cdr3_aa: CASSPTETYEQYF

v_call: TRBV28
clone_size: .
j_call: TRBJ2-7
d_call: .
cdr3_nt: TGTGCCAGCAGACCCCTCGCAGGCACATACGAGCAGTACTTC
cdr3_aa: CASRPLAGTYEQYF

v_call: TRBV7-9
clone_size: .
j_call: TRBJ2-5
d_call: TRBD2
cdr3_nt: TGTGCCAGCACCCTGACTAGCCGGGAGACCCAGTACTTC
cdr3_aa: CASTLTSRETQYF

v_call: TRBV6-4
clone_size: many
j_call: TRBJ2-2
d_call: .
cdr3_nt: TGTGCCAGCAGTGACTCGAGAGGTAGCCTTACCGGGGAGCTGTTTTTT
cdr3_aa: CASSDSRGSLTGELFF

v_call: TRBV19
clone_size: .
j_call: TRBJ1-4
d_call: .
cdr3_nt: TGTGCCAGTAGTGAATACAGGGAAAAACTGTTTTTT
cdr3_aa: CASSEYREKLFF

v_call: TRBV5-1
clone_size: .
j_call: TRBJ2-7
d_call: .
cdr3_nt: TGCGCCAGCAGTATAGCGGATAGCTCCTACGAGCAGTACTTC
cdr3_aa: CASSIADSSYEQYF

v_call: TRBV27
clone_size: .
j_call: TRBJ2-7
d_call: .
cdr3_nt: TGTGCCAGCAGCTTGTACGGACAGTCCTACGAGCAGTACTTC
cdr3_aa: CASSLYGQSYEQYF

v_call: TRBV7-2
clone_size: .
j_call: TRBJ1-6
d_call: .
cdr3_nt: TGTGCCAGCAGCGCGGGACGGTATAATTCACCCCTCCACTTT
cdr3_aa: CASSAGRYNSPLHF

v_call: TRBV4-3
clone_size: .
j_call: TRBJ2-7
d_call: .
cdr3_nt: TGCGCCAGCAGCCAAGAGGCCGGGTTGTACGAGCAGTACTTC
cdr3_aa: CASSQEAGLYEQYF

v_call: TRBV28
clone_size: few
j_call: TRBJ2-7
d_call: TRBD2
cdr3_nt: TGTGCCAGCAGTTTAGGGGAGGGGTACGAGCAGTACTTC
cdr3_aa: CASSLGEGYEQYF

v_call: TRBV9
clone_size: .
j_call: TRBJ1-3
d_call: .
cdr3_nt: TGTGCCAGCAGCGCCACTACCACTCCGGATCGGCCCCTAGTTGGAAACACCATATATTTT
cdr3_aa: CASSATTTPDRPLVGNTIYF

v_call: TRBV7-7
clone_size: .
j_call: TRBJ2-1
d_call: TRBD1
cdr3_nt: TGTGCCAGCAGCTTTGGGACAGGGGTTATTGATGAGCAGTTCTTC
cdr3_aa: CASSFGTGVIDEQFF

v_call: TRBV29-1
clone_size: .
j_call: TRBJ2-7
d_call: .
cdr3_nt: TGCAGCTTCCGACGTAGCGGCTCCTACGAGCAGTACTTC
cdr3_aa: CSFRRSGSYEQYF

v_call: TRBV10-3
clone_size: .
j_call: TRBJ1-1
d_call: .
cdr3_nt: TGTGCCATCAGCGGGGGGACTGAAGCTTTCTTT
cdr3_aa: CAISGGTEAFF

v_call: TRBV9
clone_size: .
j_call: TRBJ2-2
d_call: .
cdr3_nt: TGTGCCAGCAGCGTAGCTGCCGACAGACACACCGGGGAGCTGTTTTTT
cdr3_aa: CASSVAADRHTGELFF

v_call: TRBV7-3
clone_size: .
j_call: TRBJ2-3
d_call: TRBD2
cdr3_nt: TGTGCCAGCAGCTTATGCCCACAGCGGGAGGGGCTCACAGATACGCAGTATTTT
cdr3_aa: CASSLCPQREGLTDTQYF

v_call: TRBV6-4
clone_size: once
j_call: TRBJ2-1
d_call: TRBD2
cdr3_nt: TGTGCCAGCAGCACTAGCGGGGAACTACGGAATGAGCAGTTCTTC
cdr3_aa: CASSTSGELRNEQFF

v_call: TRBV29-1
clone_size: .
j_call: TRBJ2-7
d_call: TRBD1
cdr3_nt: TGCAGCGTAAAGGACAGGGTAAGCGAGCAGTACTTC
cdr3_aa: CSVKDRVSEQYF

v_call: TRBV28
clone_size: .
j_call: TRBJ2-3
d_call: TRBD2
cdr3_nt: TGTGCCAGCAGTCCCGGACTAGCAGGAACAGATACGCAGTATTTT
cdr3_aa: CASSPGLAGTDTQYF

v_call: TRBV5-1
clone_size: .
j_call: TRBJ2-5
d_call: .
cdr3_nt: TGCGCCAGCAGCTTGGATGAGGAGACCCAGTACTTC
cdr3_aa: CASSLDEETQYF

v_call: TRBV4-3
clone_size: .
j_call: TRBJ2-7
d_call: .
cdr3_nt: TGCGCCAGCAGCCAAGAAGGGGGGGCCTACGACGAGCAGTACTTC
cdr3_aa: CASSQEGGAYDEQYF

v_call: TRBV30
clone_size: .
j_call: TRBJ1-1
d_call: TRBD1
cdr3_nt: TGTGCCGGCGAGGGGGCCCCTACTGAAGCTTTCTTT
cdr3_aa: CAGEGAPTEAFF

v_call: TRBV7-3
clone_size: many
j_call: TRBJ2-7
d_call: TRBD1
cdr3_nt: TGTGCCAGCAGCTCGACAGGGGGTACCTCCGAGCAGTACTTC
cdr3_aa: CASSSTGGTSEQYF

v_call: TRBV5-6
clone_size: .
j_call: TRBJ2-1
d_call: .
cdr3_nt: TGTGCCAGCAGCTCGTACAATGAGCAGTTCTTC
cdr3_aa: CASSSYNEQFF

v_call: TRBV28
clone_size: .
j_call: TRBJ1-1
d_call: .
cdr3_nt: TGTGCCAGCAGCGTCGGAGGACTAACTGAAGCTTTCTTT
cdr3_aa: CASSVGGLTEAFF

v_call: TRBV5-4
clone_size: .
j_call: TRBJ1-2
d_call: .
cdr3_nt: TGTGCCAGCAGCTCTGACCGAGGGGGTCAAGGAGGTGGGGGCTACACCTTC
cdr3_aa: CASSSDRGGQGGGGYTF

v_call: TRBV15
clone_size: .
j_call: TRBJ1-2
d_call: .
cdr3_nt: TGTGCCAGCGCGGCGACGTTAATTAACTATGGCTACACCTTC
cdr3_aa: CASAATLINYGYTF

v_call: TRBV27
clone_size: .
j_call: TRBJ2-3
d_call: .
cdr3_nt: TGTGCCAGCAGTTTGCAGGGCGACACAGATACGCAGTATTTT
cdr3_aa: CASSLQGDTDTQYF

v_call: TRBV4-3
clone_size: once
j_call: TRBJ1-2
d_call: .
cdr3_nt: TGCGCCAGCAGCCAAGATGTGACTGAAAAGGGGGTCAACTATGGCTACACCTTC
cdr3_aa: CASSQDVTEKGVNYGYTF

v_call: TRBV7-9
clone_size: .
j_call: TRBJ2-6
d_call: .
cdr3_nt: TGTGCCAGCACTACCGTGAGGGGGTCGTCTGGGGCCAACGTCCTGACTTTC
cdr3_aa: CASTTVRGSSGANVLTF

v_call: TRBV7-9
clone_size: .
j_call: TRBJ2-1
d_call: TRBD2
cdr3_nt: TGTGCCAGCAGCTTAGCGGGGTCTAGCGGGGGGGCTGGTGAGCAGTTCTTC
cdr3_aa: CASSLAGSSGGAGEQFF

v_call: TRBV29-1
clone_size: .
j_call: TRBJ1-1
d_call: TRBD1
cdr3_nt: TGCAGCGTTAAGGACAGGGAAGGATCTGAAGCTTTCTTT
cdr3_aa: CSVKDREGSEAFF